Listed below are T cell receptor beta chains from one sample, sequenced in a study of early T cells in non-severe SARS-CoV-2 infection. Each CDR3 protein gets one entry after TCRdb re-called the 5' RACE reads with MiXCR. The table has tens of thousands of distinct CDR3 sequences, over 9.5% seen once; the top ten hold around 7.3%. This material consisted of whole blood, taken at baseline. The receptors come from an adult who was a healthcare worker with PCR-confirmed SARS-CoV-2 infection or an uninfected control (not recorded which). Each CDR3 is given with its conserved first and last residue. The D gene is left open where the match is weak. Clone sizes are given selectively: once, few, many, or a class where the clone is expanded.

d_call: -; v_call: TRBV7-6; cdr3_length: 13; clone_size: -; j_call: TRBJ2-7; cdr3_nt: TGTGCCAGCAGCGGGGGGACGGCCGACGAGCAGTACTTC; cdr3_aa: CASSGGTADEQYF
d_call: TRBD1; v_call: TRBV14; cdr3_length: 15; clone_size: many; j_call: TRBJ1-1; cdr3_nt: TGTGCCAGCAGCCAACTCGGGGGACAGGACACTGAAGCTTTCTTT; cdr3_aa: CASSQLGGQDTEAFF
d_call: TRBD1; v_call: TRBV20-1; cdr3_length: 11; clone_size: -; j_call: TRBJ2-7; cdr3_nt: TGCAGTGCTCACAGGGGTGGCGAGCAGTACTTC; cdr3_aa: CSAHRGGEQYF
d_call: TRBD1; v_call: TRBV27; cdr3_length: 14; clone_size: few; j_call: TRBJ2-4; cdr3_nt: TGTGCCAGCAGGGGACAGGGAGGCAAAAACATTCAGTACTTC; cdr3_aa: CASRGQGGKNIQYF
d_call: TRBD1; v_call: TRBV6-2/TRBV6-3; cdr3_length: 14; clone_size: many; j_call: TRBJ2-1; cdr3_nt: TGTGCCAGCAGTTACTCGCAGGGGGCTTGGGAGCAGTTCTTC; cdr3_aa: CASSYSQGAWEQFF
d_call: -; v_call: TRBV7-9; cdr3_length: 15; clone_size: many; j_call: TRBJ1-4; cdr3_nt: TGTGCCAGCACCGCGCGGGACGGAACTAATGAAAAACTGTTTTTT; cdr3_aa: CASTARDGTNEKLFF
d_call: TRBD1; v_call: TRBV7-9; cdr3_length: 16; clone_size: many; j_call: TRBJ1-5; cdr3_nt: TGTGCCAGCTCCCGGGACAGGGCCCCCGGGGACCAGCCCCAGCATTTT; cdr3_aa: CASSRDRAPGDQPQHF
d_call: -; v_call: TRBV6-4; cdr3_length: 14; clone_size: many; j_call: TRBJ2-6; cdr3_nt: TGTGCCAGCTCCCCCCTCTCTGGGGCCAACGTCCTGACTTTC; cdr3_aa: CASSPLSGANVLTF
d_call: TRBD2; v_call: TRBV6-6; cdr3_length: 14; clone_size: -; j_call: TRBJ2-2; cdr3_nt: TGTGCCAGCAGACTAGCGGGGGACCCCGGGGAGCTGTTTTTT; cdr3_aa: CASRLAGDPGELFF
d_call: -; v_call: TRBV6-5; cdr3_length: 15; clone_size: -; j_call: TRBJ2-2; cdr3_nt: TGTGCCAGCAGACTCTGGACAGTGAACACCGGGGAGCTGTTTTTT; cdr3_aa: CASRLWTVNTGELFF
d_call: -; v_call: TRBV14; cdr3_length: 14; clone_size: -; j_call: TRBJ1-1; cdr3_nt: TGTGCCAGCAGCCAAGGTGTCCGAAACACTGAAGCTTTCTTT; cdr3_aa: CASSQGVRNTEAFF
d_call: -; v_call: TRBV9; cdr3_length: 15; clone_size: -; j_call: TRBJ1-4; cdr3_nt: TGTGCCAGCAGCGTAGAGGACAGACTAAATGAAAAACTGTTTTTT; cdr3_aa: CASSVEDRLNEKLFF
d_call: TRBD1; v_call: TRBV25-1; cdr3_length: 15; clone_size: few; j_call: TRBJ2-3; cdr3_nt: TGTGCCAGCAGTGAAACAGGGGCGCCCACAGATACGCAGTATTTT; cdr3_aa: CASSETGAPTDTQYF
d_call: -; v_call: TRBV2; cdr3_length: 15; clone_size: -; j_call: TRBJ1-6; cdr3_nt: TGTGCCAGCAGTGCCCGGGGGCAAAATAATTCACCCCTCCACTTT; cdr3_aa: CASSARGQNNSPLHF
d_call: TRBD2; v_call: TRBV9; cdr3_length: 16; clone_size: many; j_call: TRBJ2-2; cdr3_nt: TGTGCCAGCAGCGTAGATAGCGGGGTCAACACCGGGGAGCTGTTTTTT; cdr3_aa: CASSVDSGVNTGELFF
d_call: -; v_call: TRBV7-2; cdr3_length: 12; clone_size: few; j_call: TRBJ1-1; cdr3_nt: TGTGCCAGCAGCTTAGATAGTATTCGGGCTTTCTTT; cdr3_aa: CASSLDSIRAFF
d_call: -; v_call: TRBV5-6; cdr3_length: 13; clone_size: -; j_call: TRBJ1-2; cdr3_nt: TGTGCCAGCAGCTTGGGCACCAGGGTTGGCTACACCTTC; cdr3_aa: CASSLGTRVGYTF
d_call: TRBD1; v_call: TRBV29-1; cdr3_length: 17; clone_size: few; j_call: TRBJ1-5; cdr3_nt: TGCAGCGTTGAAGGCCTGCCCCGGGACAGGGAAAATCAGCCCCAGCATTTT; cdr3_aa: CSVEGLPRDRENQPQHF
d_call: TRBD1; v_call: TRBV11-3; cdr3_length: 16; clone_size: -; j_call: TRBJ2-2; cdr3_nt: TGTGCCAGCAGCACCCGGGGACAGACATGGGCCGGGGAGCTGTTTTTT; cdr3_aa: CASSTRGQTWAGELFF
d_call: -; v_call: TRBV5-1; cdr3_length: 16; clone_size: few; j_call: TRBJ1-1; cdr3_nt: TGCGCCAGCAGGAAAGCCGAGCGCTATAAAGGCACTGAAGCTTTCTTT; cdr3_aa: CASRKAERYKGTEAFF
d_call: -; v_call: TRBV18; cdr3_length: 13; clone_size: -; j_call: TRBJ2-7; cdr3_nt: TGTGCCAGCTCACCGCCTAGCTCCTACGAGCAGTACTTC; cdr3_aa: CASSPPSSYEQYF
d_call: TRBD2; v_call: TRBV12-3/TRBV12-4; cdr3_length: 16; clone_size: many; j_call: TRBJ2-7; cdr3_nt: TGTGCCAGCAGTTTAGCGCGGAGCGGGGGGGTCTACGAGCAGTACTTC; cdr3_aa: CASSLARSGGVYEQYF
d_call: -; v_call: TRBV5-1; cdr3_length: 12; clone_size: -; j_call: TRBJ2-3; cdr3_nt: TGCGCCAGCAGCCTATTCACAGATACGCAGTATTTT; cdr3_aa: CASSLFTDTQYF